The 6 T cell receptor beta chains reported below all come from one sample, sequenced in a study of T cells after yellow fever vaccination. TCRdb itself ran the 5' RACE reads through MiXCR, one entry per CDR3 protein. Among about 630,000 distinct CDR3 sequences listed, approximately 13% were seen once. Specimen: PBMCs, collected on the day of the yellow fever booster vaccination. All receptors derive from a man aged 25-45 years who received the YFV17D yellow fever vaccine.

The V gene is TRBV20-1, the J gene TRBJ2-7, with 11 bases lining up with TRBD2. The CDR3 extends over 13 amino acids. After removal of 3 bases from V and 4 bases from J, the junction contained 2 bases not matched to a gene. Germline V gene lookup returns CDR1 DFQATT and CDR2 SNEGSKA (reference sequence). This chain's CDR3 is CSASLAGGYEQYF. CDR3 bases: TGCAGTGCTAGTCTAGCGGGGGGATACGAGCAGTACTTC.

This clonotype has more than one count but fewer than ten. CDR3 protein: CAASTVENTEAFF. The CDR3 nucleotides read TGTGCCGCGTCGACAGTGGAGAACACTGAAGCTTTCTTT. The chain links TRBV19 to TRBJ1-1, with a weak D call TRBD1 (5 bases). This CDR3 is built from 13 residues. V lost 11 bases, J lost 1 base, and 14 bases lay in between. Germline lookup yields CDR1 LNHDA and CDR2 SQIVND (reference sequence).

The chain recombines TRBV6-6 with TRBJ2-7; 8 positions match TRBD2. This CDR3 has 13 amino acids. Trimming took 2 bases from V and 5 from J; bases not matched to a gene: 2. In germline, CDR1 is MNHNY, CDR2 SVGAGI (reference sequence). For the CDR3, the DNA is TGTGCCAGCAGTTACCAGCGGGAGAACGAGCAGTACTTC. Its protein product is CASSYQRENEQYF.

The rearrangement links TRBV5-1 to TRBJ2-1, with 11 bases identical to TRBD2. V trimming: 4 bases; J trimming: 4 bases; junction bases outside the gene matches: 7. The length of the CDR3 is 16 residues. From germline, CDR1 is SGHRS and CDR2 YFSETQ. CDR3 DNA: TGCGCCAGCAGCCCCACTAGCGGGAGCGGTTACAATGAGCAGTTCTTC. As protein: CASSPTSGSGYNEQFF.

This clonotype was picked up a small number of times. The rearrangement uses TRBV5-4 and TRBJ2-1; 7 nucleotides agree with TRBD2. Per the germline V gene, CDR1 is SGHNT and CDR2 is YYREEE (reference sequence). This CDR3 contains 17 residues. With V trimmed by 0 bases and J by 3 bases, 9 bases remained unmatched. The CDR3 here is CASSLGGGVGNYNEQFF. CDR3 sequence (DNA): TGTGCCAGCAGCTTGGGGGGAGGGGTCGGGAACTACAATGAGCAGTTCTTC.

This clonotype was detected only a few times. The rearrangement joins TRBV11-1 to TRBJ2-1; TRBD2 is a possible D gene (7 bases). The CDR3 length is 15 residues. Looked up from germline, CDR1 is SGHAT and CDR2 is FQDESV (reference sequence). V was clipped by 5 bases and J by 10 bases, with 21 bases between them. The CDR3 DNA reads as TGTGCCAGCAGCCCAGGGGCTAGCGGCCCCATCGAGCAGTTCTTC. Amino acids: CASSPGASGPIEQFF.